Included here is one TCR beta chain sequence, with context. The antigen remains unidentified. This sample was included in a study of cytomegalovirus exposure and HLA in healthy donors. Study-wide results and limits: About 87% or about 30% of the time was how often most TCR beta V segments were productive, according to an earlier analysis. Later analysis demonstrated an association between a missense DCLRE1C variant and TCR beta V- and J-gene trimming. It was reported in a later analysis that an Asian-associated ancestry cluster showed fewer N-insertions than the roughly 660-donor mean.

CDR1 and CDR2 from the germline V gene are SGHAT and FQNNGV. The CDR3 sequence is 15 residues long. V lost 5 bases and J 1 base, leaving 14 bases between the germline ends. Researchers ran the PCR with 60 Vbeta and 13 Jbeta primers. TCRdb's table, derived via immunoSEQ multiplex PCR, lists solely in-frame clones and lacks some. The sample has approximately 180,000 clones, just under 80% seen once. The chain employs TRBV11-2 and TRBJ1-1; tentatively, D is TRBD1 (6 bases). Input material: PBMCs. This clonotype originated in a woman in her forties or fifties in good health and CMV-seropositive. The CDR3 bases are TGTGCCAGCAGCCGGTCGGGGGGCACGAACACTGAAGCTTTCTTT. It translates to CASSRSGGTNTEAFF.